This T cell receptor (beta chain) was captured in a study of PD-1 blockade in classical Hodgkin lymphoma. Regarding time point: cycle 4 day 1 (C4D1), after 5 to 7 weeks of nivolumab. Autologous stem cell transplantation was followed by relapse in every patient, and brentuximab vedotin exposure varied. Complete response, partial response or progressive disease were the best responses. Findings and caveats of the study: Baseline diversity resembling that of newly diagnosed patients was seen in complete responders.

Assay used: immunoSEQ multiplex PCR; TCRdb lists only in-frame clones, some missing. The repertoire holds 75,000 to 100,000 clones, with about 92% as singletons. Points on this clone: Its specificity is not known.

CDR1 and CDR2 from the germline V gene are ENHRY and SYGVKD. The CDR3 consists of 16 residues. Unmatched junction bases numbered 7, after V lost 4 bases and J lost 3 bases. The sequenced sample was peripheral blood mononuclear cells (PBMCs), obtained before the fourth cycle of nivolumab. The chain has TRBV10-3 and TRBJ2-7, with 12 bases fitting TRBD2. The TCR sequence derives from a human donor with classical Hodgkin lymphoma. The CDR3 coding sequence is TGTGCCATCAGTGTTGTGACTAGCGGGAGCTACTACGAGCAGTACTTC. Its translation: CAISVVTSGSYYEQYF.